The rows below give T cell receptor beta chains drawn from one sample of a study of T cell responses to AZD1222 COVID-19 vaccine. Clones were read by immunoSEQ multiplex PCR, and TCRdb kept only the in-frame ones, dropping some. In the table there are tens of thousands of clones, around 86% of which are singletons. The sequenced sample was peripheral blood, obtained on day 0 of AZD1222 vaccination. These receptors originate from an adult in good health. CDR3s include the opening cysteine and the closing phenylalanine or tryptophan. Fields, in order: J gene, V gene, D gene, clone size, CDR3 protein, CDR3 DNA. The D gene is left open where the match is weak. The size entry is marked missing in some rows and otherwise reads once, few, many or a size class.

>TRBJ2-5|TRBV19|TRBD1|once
CASSRQGVQETQYF
TGTGCCAGTAGTAGACAGGGGGTCCAAGAGACCCAGTACTTC
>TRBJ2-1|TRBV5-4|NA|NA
CASSLGRAPYNEQFF
TGTGCCAGCAGCTTGGGCCGGGCCCCTTACAATGAGCAGTTCTTC
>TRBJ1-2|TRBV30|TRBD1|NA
CAWSTGVLGYTF
TGTGCCTGGAGTACAGGGGTACTTGGCTACACCTTC
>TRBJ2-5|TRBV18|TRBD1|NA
CASSRRDSEETQYF
TGTGCCAGCTCACGCCGGGACAGCGAAGAGACCCAGTACTTC
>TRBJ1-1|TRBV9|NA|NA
CASSVGGDGTEAFF
TGTGCCAGCAGCGTAGGGGGGGATGGAACTGAAGCTTTCTTT
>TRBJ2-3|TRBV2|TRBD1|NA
CASSAQGGEADTQYF
TGTGCCAGCAGCGCCCAAGGGGGCGAAGCAGATACGCAGTATTTT
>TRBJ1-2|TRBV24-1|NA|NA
CATSDLEVTYGYTF
TGTGCCACCAGTGATCTAGAGGTAACATATGGCTACACCTTC
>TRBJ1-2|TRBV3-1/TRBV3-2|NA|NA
CASSPTTGNYGYTF
TGTGCCAGCAGCCCGACGACAGGCAACTATGGCTACACCTTC
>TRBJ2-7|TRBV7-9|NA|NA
CASSLIPFDRTDYEQYF
TGTGCCAGCAGCTTGATACCTTTTGACAGGACGGACTACGAGCAGTACTTC
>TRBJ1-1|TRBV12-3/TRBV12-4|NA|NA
CASSPRWYTEAFF
TGTGCCAGCAGCCCCCGGTGGTACACTGAAGCTTTCTTT
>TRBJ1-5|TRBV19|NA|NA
CASSTQTRSNQPQHF
TGTGCCAGTAGTACTCAGACTCGTAGCAATCAGCCCCAGCATTTT
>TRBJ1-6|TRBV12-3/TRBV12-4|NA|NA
CASSVQNSPLHF
TGTGCCAGCAGTGTCCAAAATTCACCCCTCCACTTT
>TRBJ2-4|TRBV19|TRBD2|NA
CASSIGLAGGQNIQYF
TGTGCCAGTAGTATAGGGTTAGCGGGGGGACAAAACATTCAGTACTTC
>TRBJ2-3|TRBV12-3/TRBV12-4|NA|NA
CASEGGGTDTQYF
TGTGCCAGCGAAGGGGGGGGCACAGATACGCAGTATTTT
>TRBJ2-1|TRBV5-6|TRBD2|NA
CASRLPRTSGYNEQFF
TGTGCCAGCAGGTTGCCCCGGACTAGCGGATACAATGAGCAGTTCTTC
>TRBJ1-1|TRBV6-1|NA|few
CASSEEAGIAGTEAFF
TGTGCCAGCAGTGAAGAGGCAGGGATCGCGGGCACTGAAGCTTTCTTT
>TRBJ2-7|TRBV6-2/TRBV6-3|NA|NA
CASSYSDGGSYEQYF
TGTGCCAGCAGTTACTCAGACGGGGGCTCCTACGAGCAGTACTTC
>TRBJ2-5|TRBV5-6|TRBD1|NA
CASSYRDRGETQYF
TGTGCCAGCAGCTATCGGGACAGGGGAGAGACCCAGTACTTC
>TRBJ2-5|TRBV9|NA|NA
CASSVGAGDLETQYF
TGTGCCAGCAGCGTGGGGGCAGGGGATTTGGAGACCCAGTACTTC
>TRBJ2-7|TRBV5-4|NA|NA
CASSFYGGPYEQYF
TGTGCCAGCAGCTTTTACGGGGGGCCCTACGAGCAGTACTTC
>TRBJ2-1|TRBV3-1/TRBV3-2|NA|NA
CASSQEYSAIYNEQFF
TGTGCCAGCAGCCAAGAGTATAGCGCCATCTACAATGAGCAGTTCTTC
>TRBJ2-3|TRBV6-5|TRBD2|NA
CATSGTRTDTQYF
TGTGCCACTAGCGGGACCCGCACAGATACGCAGTATTTT
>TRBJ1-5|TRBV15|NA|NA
CATSFGHLNQPQHF
TGTGCCACCAGTTTTGGACATTTAAATCAGCCCCAGCATTTT
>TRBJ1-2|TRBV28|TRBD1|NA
CASSDLRGGGNYGYTF
TGTGCCAGCAGCGATCTGAGGGGAGGGGGCAACTATGGCTACACCTTC
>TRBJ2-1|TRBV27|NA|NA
CASSFWTTHNEQFF
TGTGCCAGCAGTTTTTGGACTACACACAATGAGCAGTTCTTC
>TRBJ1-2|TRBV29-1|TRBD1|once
CSVGTGSYGYTF
TGCAGCGTGGGGACAGGGTCCTATGGCTACACCTTC
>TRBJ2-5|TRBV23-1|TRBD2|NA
CASSQTGTTHQETQYF
TGCGCCAGCAGTCAAACCGGGACTACCCACCAAGAGACCCAGTACTTC
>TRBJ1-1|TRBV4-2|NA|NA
CASSQDYTGGNTEAFF
TGTGCCAGCAGCCAAGATTATACGGGGGGGAACACTGAAGCTTTCTTT
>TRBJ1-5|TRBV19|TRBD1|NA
CASSEWDRDNQPQHF
TGTGCCAGTAGTGAGTGGGACAGAGATAATCAGCCCCAGCATTTT
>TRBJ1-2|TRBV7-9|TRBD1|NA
CASSPGTGGGGYGYTF
TGTGCCAGCAGCCCCGGGACAGGGGGCGGCGGCTATGGCTACACCTTC
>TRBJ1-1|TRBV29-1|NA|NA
CSDFGENTEAFF
TGCAGCGACTTCGGGGAGAACACTGAAGCTTTCTTT
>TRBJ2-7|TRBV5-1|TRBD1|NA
CASKPGQGYEQYF
TGCGCCAGCAAACCGGGACAGGGTTACGAGCAGTACTTC
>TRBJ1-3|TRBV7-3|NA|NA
CAAGLEDTIYF
TGTGCCGCCGGCCTAGAAGACACCATATATTTT
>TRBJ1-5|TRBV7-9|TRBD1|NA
CASSLTGGPYSNQPQHF
TGTGCCAGCAGCTTAACAGGGGGGCCTTATAGCAATCAGCCCCAGCATTTT
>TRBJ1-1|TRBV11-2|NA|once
CASSLTGNTEAFF
TGTGCCAGCAGCTTGACAGGGAACACTGAAGCTTTCTTT
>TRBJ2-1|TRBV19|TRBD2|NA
CASTPLAGEYNEQFF
TGTGCCAGTACCCCACTAGCGGGGGAGTACAATGAGCAGTTCTTC
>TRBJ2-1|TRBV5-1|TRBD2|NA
CASTASGTYNEQFF
TGCGCCAGCACAGCTAGCGGGACATACAATGAGCAGTTCTTC
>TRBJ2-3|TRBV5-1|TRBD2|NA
CASGGLAGRGSGTDTQYF
TGCGCCAGCGGAGGACTAGCGGGACGGGGGTCGGGCACAGATACGCAGTATTTT
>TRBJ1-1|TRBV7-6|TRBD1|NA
CASSLGGGVYTEAFF
TGTGCCAGCAGCCTAGGGGGCGGGGTGTACACTGAAGCTTTCTTT